These 22 T cell receptor beta chains came from one sample sequenced in a study of shared clonotypes between healthy human individuals. The repertoire was sequenced with immunoSEQ multiplex PCR; TCRdb's copy has only in-frame clones and lacks some. The sample contains 950,000 to 1,100,000 clones, around 78% of which appear only once. Sequences were obtained from memory CD4+ T cells from PBMCs. Described subset: CD45RA-negative fraction. The receptor set was obtained from a man between 18 and 29 years old in good health. Some clones in this sample may be carry-over from other donors' samples.

CDR3: CASRDRGVRETQYF. The CDR3 bases are TGTGCCAGCCGGGACAGGGGAGTAAGAGAGACCCAGTACTTC. The V and J genes are TRBV6-6 and TRBJ2-5, with 10 bases fitting TRBD1. The J segment lost 4 bases and the V segment lost 8 bases, leaving 7 bases of the junction unmatched. This CDR3 spans 14 amino acids. Germline CDR1 reads MNHNY; CDR2 reads SVGAGI (reference sequence).

This chain links TRBV5-1 with TRBJ2-7, with no clear D. V was cut by 2 bases and J by 0 bases, with 9 bases left in between. This CDR3 spans 14 amino acids. Per the germline V gene, CDR1 is SGHRS and CDR2 is YFSETQ. The DNA for the CDR3 is TGCGCCAGCAGCTTAATAGCCGCCTCCTACGAGCAGTACTTC. Translating gives CASSLIAASYEQYF.

The chain carries TRBV5-6 and TRBJ2-5, with D uncertain. The CDR3 contains 13 residues. With 3 bases removed from V and 4 bases from J, the gap between germline ends came to 10 bases. CDR1 SGHDT and CDR2 YYEEEE come from the germline V gene. CDR3: CASSWGSGETQYF. The CDR3 DNA follows: TGTGCCAGCAGCTGGGGATCGGGAGAGACCCAGTACTTC.

The gene calls are TRBV6-1 and TRBJ2-7, with 8 bases matching TRBD1. Trimming took 6 bases from V and 5 from J; bases not matched to a gene: 12. Germline CDR1 and CDR2: MNHNS and SASEGT. There are 15 residues in the CDR3. Here the CDR3 DNA reads TGTGCCAGCAGATCTCAGGGGGCTAGAGTCCACGAGCAGTACTTC. It specifies CASRSQGARVHEQYF.

This clone was counted ten times or more. The V call is TRBV5-1, the J call TRBJ1-1; D possibly corresponds to TRBD1 (6 bases). V dropped 2 bases and J dropped 3 bases, with 17 bases sitting between them. The CDR3 extends over 16 amino acids. Germline V gene data show CDR1 as SGHRS and CDR2 as YFSETQ. CDR3 region: CASSFPSSTGYTEAFF. The CDR3 DNA reads as TGCGCCAGCAGCTTTCCGTCCTCAACAGGGTACACTGAAGCTTTCTTT.

This clone was recorded a few times. V gene TRBV14 combines with J gene TRBJ2-1; 7 bases are shared with TRBD2. The CDR3 loop spans 17 amino acids. V shed 0 bases and J 8 bases; nucleotides not matched to a gene: 13. Germline-derived CDR1 and CDR2 are SGHDN and FVKESK. The CDR3 loop reads CASSQDVRGGRIHEQFF. For the CDR3, the DNA is TGTGCCAGCAGCCAAGATGTAAGAGGCGGGAGAATCCATGAGCAGTTCTTC.

V and J are TRBV7-9 and TRBJ2-5; D is possibly TRBD1 (6 bases). This CDR3 is 16 amino acids long. The germline CDR1 and CDR2 sequences are SEHNR and FQNEAQ (reference sequence). Between the trimmed V and J ends, which lost 8 bases and 2 bases, there was a span of 21 bases. This CDR3 is CASDKGDGTLQETQYF. CDR3 bases: TGTGCCAGCGACAAGGGAGATGGGACACTGCAAGAGACCCAGTACTTC. Drawing the rest from reference TRBV7-9 and TRBJ2-5, the complete variable domain is DTGVSQNPRHKITKRGQNVTFRCDPISEHNRLYWYRQTLGQGPEFLTYFQNEAQLEKSRLLSDRFSAERPKGSFSTLEIQRTEQGDSAMYLCASDKGDGTLQETQYFGPGTRLLVL.

A note on this clone: This specimen includes other DNA sequences encoding the same CDR3. The rearrangement joins TRBV5-1 to TRBJ2-7, with a weak D call TRBD1 (5 bases). V dropped 0 bases and J dropped 3 bases, with 7 bases sitting between them. This CDR3 comprises 13 residues. CDR1 and CDR2 from the germline V gene are SGHRS and YFSETQ. The chain's CDR3 is CASSLGQYYEQYF. CDR3 nucleotides: TGCGCCAGCAGCTTGGGACAGTACTACGAGCAGTACTTC.

This clone was recorded only once. A single base separates this from a much larger clone, so it may be a read error. The genes are TRBV5-4 and TRBJ2-7; D uncertain. Germline V gene lookup returns CDR1 SGHNT and CDR2 YYREEE (reference sequence). The germline V and J ends were trimmed by 2 bases and 4 bases, with 13 bases remaining between them. The CDR3 length is 14 residues. The CDR3 spells CASSFTTGVYEQYF. The CDR3 nucleotides are TGTGCCAGCAGCTTCACCACCGGTGTATACGAGCAGTACTTC.

For this clone: Other nucleotide sequences in the sample specify the same CDR3. This CDR3 reads CASSLGVRGTDTQYF. The CDR3 DNA reads as TGTGCCAGCAGCTTAGGGGTGCGGGGCACAGATACGCAGTATTTT. This chain connects TRBV7-2 to TRBJ2-3, with a weak D call TRBD2 (5 bases). V was shortened by 1 base and J by 1 base, with 9 bases between the two germline ends. In germline, CDR1 is SGHTA, CDR2 FQGNSA. CDR3 length equals 15 residues.

This clone was recorded once. CDR3 in amino acids: CASSQGWTIDTGELFF. CDR3 nucleotide sequence: TGCGCCAGCAGCCAAGGCTGGACTATAGACACCGGGGAGCTGTTTTTT. V usage is TRBV4-3 and J usage is TRBJ2-2, with D possibly matching TRBD2 (6 bases). This CDR3 contains 16 residues. With 1 base removed from V and 3 bases from J, the gap between germline ends came to 12 bases. Per the germline V gene, CDR1 is LGHNA and CDR2 is YSLEER.

CDR3 DNA sequence: TGTGCCACCAGCAGAGTGAGTGGATTACAGGACGTCGGGGAGCTGTTTTTT. Its protein is CATSRVSGLQDVGELFF. The genes are TRBV15 and TRBJ2-2; TRBD1 is a possible D gene (5 bases). In germline, CDR1 is LNHNV, CDR2 YYDKDF (reference sequence). The CDR3 runs to 17 residues. Trimming removed 1 base from V and 7 bases from J, with 19 bases in between.

The chain combines TRBV7-3 with TRBJ2-5, with a possible D match to TRBD1 (7 bases). Germline V CDR1 and CDR2: SGHTA, FQGTGA. The CDR3 is made up of 14 amino acids. V was pared by 5 bases and J by 0 bases, with 10 bases between. The CDR3 reads CASSPGGHQETQYF. In DNA, the CDR3 is TGTGCCAGCAGCCCAGGGGGGCACCAAGAGACCCAGTACTTC.

The chain links TRBV27 to TRBJ2-5, with 15 positions matching TRBD2. V lost 5 bases and J lost 4; bases outside the gene matches: 5. The CDR3 loop spans 16 amino acids. Germline V gene data show CDR1 as MNHEY and CDR2 as SMNVEV (reference sequence). Written as DNA, the CDR3 is TGTGCCAGCAGTAGGGGACTAGCGGGAGGTAGAGAGACCCAGTACTTC. Residues: CASSRGLAGGRETQYF.

The chain carries TRBV5-8 and TRBJ2-3; possible D gene TRBD1, 6 bases. The CDR3 is 12 amino acids. Germline CDR1 and CDR2: SGHTS and YDEGEE. V dropped 1 base and J dropped 6 bases, with 6 bases sitting between them. The CDR3 sequence is CASSLRGDTQYF. The CDR3 DNA follows: TGTGCCAGCAGCTTGAGGGGGGATACGCAGTATTTT.

This clone has only one observation. The chain joins TRBV7-2 to TRBJ2-2; 8 bases map to TRBD2. Germline loops: CDR1 SGHTA, CDR2 FQGNSA. V was pared by 5 bases and J by 3 bases, with 5 bases of the junction left unmatched. The CDR3 is made up of 15 amino acids. Here the CDR3 reads CASSTSGSYTGELFF. The CDR3 bases are TGTGCCAGCAGCACCAGCGGGAGCTACACCGGGGAGCTGTTTTTT. Complete variable domain (other parts from reference TRBV7-2 and TRBJ2-2): GAGVSQSPSNKVTEKGKDVELRCDPISGHTALYWYRQSLGQGLEFLIYFQGNSAPDKSGLPSDRFSAERTGGSVSTLTIQRTQQEDSAVYLCASSTSGSYTGELFFGEGSRLTVL.

CDR3 in amino acids: CASSLVRANTEAFF. The CDR3 bases are TGTGCCAGCAGTTTGGTCAGGGCGAACACTGAAGCTTTCTTT. The rearrangement links TRBV27 to TRBJ1-1, with D tentatively TRBD1 (5 bases). This CDR3 is 14 amino acids long. Germline lookup yields CDR1 MNHEY and CDR2 SMNVEV (reference sequence). Trimming left V 3 bases short and J 1 base short, with 9 bases between.

As for this clone: The identical CDR3 is also encoded by other nucleotide sequences in the sample. V and J are TRBV5-6 and TRBJ1-3, with D maybe TRBD1 (5 bases). Between the trimmed V and J ends, which lost 4 bases and 1 base, there was a span of 9 bases. CDR1 SGHDT and CDR2 YYEEEE come from the germline V gene. The length of the CDR3 is 14 residues. The CDR3 bases are TGTGCCAGCAGCCTGGGGGTTTCTGGAAACACCATATATTTT. It yields the protein CASSLGVSGNTIYF.

The chain joins TRBV5-1 to TRBJ2-5; D call uncertain. CDR1 and CDR2 (germline): SGHRS, YFSETQ. V shed 3 bases and J shed 5 bases, with 17 bases lying between them. CDR3 length: 15 residues. CDR3 sequence: CASSWLRGVRETQYF. In DNA, the CDR3 is TGCGCCAGCAGCTGGCTCCGTGGCGTTAGGGAGACCCAGTACTTC.

This chain connects TRBV4-2 to TRBJ2-3; no reliable D call. CDR1 and CDR2 (germline): LGHNA, YNFKEQ. This CDR3 has 13 residues. Trimming pared 1 base from V and 6 bases from J, leaving 8 bases between. The CDR3 sequence: CASSQGPEDTQYF. CDR3 coding DNA: TGTGCCAGCAGCCAAGGGCCCGAGGATACGCAGTATTTT.

This chain links TRBV5-1 with TRBJ1-5, with a possible D match to TRBD1 (5 bases). This CDR3 is 15 amino acids long. The V end lost 1 base, the J end lost 3 bases, and 11 bases lay between the germline ends. In germline, CDR1 is SGHRS, CDR2 YFSETQ. CDR3 in amino acids: CASSLSGLINQPQHF. CDR3 nucleotides: TGCGCCAGCAGCTTGTCAGGGCTCATCAATCAGCCCCAGCATTTT. Using reference TRBV5-1 and TRBJ1-5 for the parts outside the CDR3, the full variable domain is KAGVTQTPRYLIKTRGQQVTLSCSPISGHRSVSWYQQTPGQGLQFLFEYFSETQRNKGNFPGRFSGRQFSNSRSEMNVSTLELGDSALYLCASSLSGLINQPQHFGDGTRLSIL.

This clone was observed a handful of times. The chain uses TRBV7-8 and TRBJ1-5, with D perhaps TRBD1 (5 bases). The germline CDR1 and CDR2 sequences are SGHVS and FQNEAQ. The CDR3 spans 14 residues. V lost 5 bases and J lost 11, with 19 bases in between. The CDR3 reads CASSTGTSLSAQHF. DNA of the CDR3: TGTGCCAGCAGCACCGGGACCTCGCTCTCGGCCCAGCATTTT.